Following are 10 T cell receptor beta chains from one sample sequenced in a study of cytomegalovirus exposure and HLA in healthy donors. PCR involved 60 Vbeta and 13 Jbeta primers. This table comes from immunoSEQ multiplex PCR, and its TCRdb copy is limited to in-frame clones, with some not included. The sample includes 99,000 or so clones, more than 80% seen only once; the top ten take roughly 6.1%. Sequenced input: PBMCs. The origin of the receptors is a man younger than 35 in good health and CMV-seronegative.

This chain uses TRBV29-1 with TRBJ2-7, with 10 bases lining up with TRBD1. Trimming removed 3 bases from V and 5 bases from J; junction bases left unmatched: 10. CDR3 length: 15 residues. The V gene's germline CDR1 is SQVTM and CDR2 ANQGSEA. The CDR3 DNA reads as TGCAGCGTTGATGAGGGACAGGGGACTAAAGACGAGCAGTACTTC. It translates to CSVDEGQGTKDEQYF.

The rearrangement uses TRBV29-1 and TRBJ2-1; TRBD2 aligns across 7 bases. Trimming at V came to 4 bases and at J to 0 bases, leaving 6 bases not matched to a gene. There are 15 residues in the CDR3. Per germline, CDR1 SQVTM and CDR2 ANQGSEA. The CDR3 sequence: CSVVLGGSSYNEQFF. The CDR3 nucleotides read TGCAGCGTTGTCCTGGGGGGGAGCTCCTACAATGAGCAGTTCTTC.

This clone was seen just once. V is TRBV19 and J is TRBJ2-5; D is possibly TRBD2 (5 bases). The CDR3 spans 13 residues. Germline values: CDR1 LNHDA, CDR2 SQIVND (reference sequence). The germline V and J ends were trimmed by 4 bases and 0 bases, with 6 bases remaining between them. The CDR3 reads CASSRGYQETQYF. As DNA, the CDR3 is TGTGCCAGTAGTAGAGGGTACCAAGAGACCCAGTACTTC.

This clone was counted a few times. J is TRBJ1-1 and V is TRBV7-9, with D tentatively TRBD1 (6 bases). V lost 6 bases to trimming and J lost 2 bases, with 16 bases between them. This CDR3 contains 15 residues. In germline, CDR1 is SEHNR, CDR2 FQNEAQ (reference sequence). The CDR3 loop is CASSNTWTVNTEAFF. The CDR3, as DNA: TGTGCCAGCAGTAACACTTGGACAGTAAACACTGAAGCTTTCTTT.

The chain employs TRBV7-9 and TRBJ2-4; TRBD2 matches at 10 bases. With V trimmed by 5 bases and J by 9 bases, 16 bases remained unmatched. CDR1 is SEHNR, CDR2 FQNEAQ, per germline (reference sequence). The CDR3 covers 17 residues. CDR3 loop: CASSPPSGRALEGIQYF. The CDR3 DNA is TGTGCCAGCAGCCCCCCGAGCGGGAGGGCCCTCGAAGGCATTCAGTACTTC.

CDR3 protein: CASSPRGEVREQYF. The CDR3 DNA reads as TGTGCCAGCTCACCACGAGGTGAGGTGAGAGAGCAGTACTTC. This rearrangement joins TRBV18 to TRBJ2-7; D is unresolved. The CDR3 contains 14 residues. Per the germline V gene, CDR1 is KGHSH and CDR2 is LQKENI. The germline V and J ends were trimmed by 1 base and 7 bases, with 14 bases remaining between them.

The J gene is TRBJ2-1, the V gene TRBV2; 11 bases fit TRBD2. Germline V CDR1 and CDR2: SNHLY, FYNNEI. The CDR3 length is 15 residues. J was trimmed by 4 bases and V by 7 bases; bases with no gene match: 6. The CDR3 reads CASNEGTSGYNEQFF. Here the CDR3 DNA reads TGTGCCAGCAACGAAGGGACTAGCGGATACAATGAGCAGTTCTTC. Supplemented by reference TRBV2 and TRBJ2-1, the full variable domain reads EPEVTQTPSHQVTQMGQEVILRCVPISNHLYFYWYRQILGQKVEFLVSFYNNEISEKSEIFDDQFSVERPDGSNFTLKIRSTKLEDSAMYFCASNEGTSGYNEQFFGPGTRLTVL.

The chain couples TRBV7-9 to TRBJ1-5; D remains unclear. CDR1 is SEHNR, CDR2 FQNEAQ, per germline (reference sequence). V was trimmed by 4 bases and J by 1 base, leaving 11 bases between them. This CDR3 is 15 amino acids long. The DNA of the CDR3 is TGTGCCAGCAGCTCCGAGCAGGTGAGCAATCAGCCCCAGCATTTT. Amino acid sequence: CASSSEQVSNQPQHF.

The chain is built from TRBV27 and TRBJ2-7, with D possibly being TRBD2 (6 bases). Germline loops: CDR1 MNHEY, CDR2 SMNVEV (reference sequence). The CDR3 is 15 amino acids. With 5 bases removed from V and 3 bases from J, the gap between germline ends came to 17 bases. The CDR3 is CASSVRGSDIYEQYF. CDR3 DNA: TGTGCCAGCAGTGTCCGGGGGTCGGATATCTACGAGCAGTACTTC.

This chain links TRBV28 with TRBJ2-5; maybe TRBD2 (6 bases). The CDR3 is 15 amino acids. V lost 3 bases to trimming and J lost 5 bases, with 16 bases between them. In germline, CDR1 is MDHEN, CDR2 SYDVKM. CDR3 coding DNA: TGTGCCAGCAGTTTGGGAGGAGACGGTCCGGAGACCCAGTACTTC. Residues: CASSLGGDGPETQYF.